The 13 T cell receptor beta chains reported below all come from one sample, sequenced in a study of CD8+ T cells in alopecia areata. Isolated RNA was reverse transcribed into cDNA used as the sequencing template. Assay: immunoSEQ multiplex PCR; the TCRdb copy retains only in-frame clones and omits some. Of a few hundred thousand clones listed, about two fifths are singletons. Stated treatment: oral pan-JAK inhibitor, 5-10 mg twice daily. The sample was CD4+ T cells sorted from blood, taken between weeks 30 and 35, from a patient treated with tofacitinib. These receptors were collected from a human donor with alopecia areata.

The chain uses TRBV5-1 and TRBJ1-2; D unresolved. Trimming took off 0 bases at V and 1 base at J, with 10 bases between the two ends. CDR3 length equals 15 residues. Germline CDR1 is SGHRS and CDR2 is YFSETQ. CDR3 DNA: TGCGCCAGCAGCTTGGGAGGCAGCGATAACTATGGCTACACCTTC. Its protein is CASSLGGSDNYGYTF.

This CDR3 reads CASSWTGLQPQHF. Written as DNA, the CDR3 is TGTGCCAGCAGCTGGACAGGGCTTCAGCCCCAGCATTTT. The chain combines TRBV7-2 with TRBJ1-5; 8 bases fit TRBD1. In germline, CDR1 is SGHTA, CDR2 FQGNSA. The trim removed 4 bases at V and 6 bases at J, leaving 2 bases unmatched. CDR3 length: 13 residues.

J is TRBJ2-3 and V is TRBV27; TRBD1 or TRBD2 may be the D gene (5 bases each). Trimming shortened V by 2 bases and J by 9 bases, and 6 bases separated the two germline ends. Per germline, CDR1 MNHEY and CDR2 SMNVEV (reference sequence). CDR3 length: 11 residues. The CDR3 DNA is TGTGCCAGCAGTTTAGGGGGAACGCAGTATTTT. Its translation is CASSLGGTQYF.

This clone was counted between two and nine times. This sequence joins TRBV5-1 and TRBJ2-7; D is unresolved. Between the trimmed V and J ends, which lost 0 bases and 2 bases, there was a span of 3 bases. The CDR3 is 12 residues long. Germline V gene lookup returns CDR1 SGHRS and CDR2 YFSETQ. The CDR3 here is CASSLGTYEQYF. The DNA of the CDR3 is TGCGCCAGCAGCTTGGGAACCTACGAGCAGTACTTC.

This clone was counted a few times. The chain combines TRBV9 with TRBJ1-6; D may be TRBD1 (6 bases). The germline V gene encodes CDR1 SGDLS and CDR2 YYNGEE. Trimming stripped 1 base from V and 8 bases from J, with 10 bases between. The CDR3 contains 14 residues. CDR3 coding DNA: TGTGCCAGCAGCGTACGGGACACCCATTCACCCCTCCACTTT. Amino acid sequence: CASSVRDTHSPLHF.

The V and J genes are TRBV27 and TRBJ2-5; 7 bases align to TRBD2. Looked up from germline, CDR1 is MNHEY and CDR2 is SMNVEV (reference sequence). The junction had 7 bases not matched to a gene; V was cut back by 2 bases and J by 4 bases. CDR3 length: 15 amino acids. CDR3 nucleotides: TGTGCCAGCAGTTTAGTCCGGACTAGGGGAGAGACCCAGTACTTC. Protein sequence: CASSLVRTRGETQYF.

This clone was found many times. This chain's CDR3 is CAVRGTSGYKQYF. CDR3 bases: TGTGCCGTGAGAGGAACTAGCGGTTACAAGCAGTACTTC. V and J are TRBV19 and TRBJ2-7; 8 bases fit TRBD2. The CDR3 sequence is 13 residues long. V dropped 11 bases and J dropped 8; count of bases not matched to a gene: 14. CDR1 and CDR2 from the germline V gene are LNHDA and SQIVND (reference sequence).

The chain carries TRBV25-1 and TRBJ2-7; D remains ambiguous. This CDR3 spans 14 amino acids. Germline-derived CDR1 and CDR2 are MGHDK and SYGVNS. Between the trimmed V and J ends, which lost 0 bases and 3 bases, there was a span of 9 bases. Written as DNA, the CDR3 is TGTGCCAGCAGTGAATATAGGCCAGACTACGAGCAGTACTTC. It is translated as CASSEYRPDYEQYF.

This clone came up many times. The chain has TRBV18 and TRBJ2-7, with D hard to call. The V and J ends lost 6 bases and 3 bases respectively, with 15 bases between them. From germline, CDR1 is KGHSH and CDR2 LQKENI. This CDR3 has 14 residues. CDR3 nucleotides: TGTGCCAGCTCCTCACAGAGGCCCAACTACGAGCAGTACTTC. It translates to CASSSQRPNYEQYF.

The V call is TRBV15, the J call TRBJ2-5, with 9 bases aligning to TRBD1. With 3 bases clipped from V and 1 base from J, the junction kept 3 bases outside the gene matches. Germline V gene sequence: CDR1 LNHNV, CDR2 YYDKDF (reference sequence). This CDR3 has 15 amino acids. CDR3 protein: CATSRDRGPQETQYF. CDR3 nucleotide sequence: TGTGCCACCAGCAGGGACAGGGGACCCCAAGAGACCCAGTACTTC.

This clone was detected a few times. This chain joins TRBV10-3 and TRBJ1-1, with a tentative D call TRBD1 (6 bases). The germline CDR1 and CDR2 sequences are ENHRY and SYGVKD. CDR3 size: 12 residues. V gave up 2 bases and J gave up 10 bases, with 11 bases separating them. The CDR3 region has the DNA TGTGCCATCAGTGAGGGTTTACAGGGAGCTTTCTTT. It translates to CAISEGLQGAFF.

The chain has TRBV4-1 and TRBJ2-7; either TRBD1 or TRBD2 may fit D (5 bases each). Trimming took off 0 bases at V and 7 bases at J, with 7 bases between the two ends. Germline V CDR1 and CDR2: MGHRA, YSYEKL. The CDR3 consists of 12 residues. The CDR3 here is CASSQDWGEQYF. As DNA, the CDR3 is TGCGCCAGCAGCCAAGATTGGGGGGAGCAGTACTTC.

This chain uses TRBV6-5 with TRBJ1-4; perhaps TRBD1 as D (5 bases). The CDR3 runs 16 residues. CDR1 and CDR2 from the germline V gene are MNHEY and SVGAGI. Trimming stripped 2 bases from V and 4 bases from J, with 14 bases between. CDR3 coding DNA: TGTGCCAGCAGTTACAGGACCGGGGGGAATAATGAAAAACTGTTTTTT. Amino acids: CASSYRTGGNNEKLFF.